Shown below are 15 T cell receptor beta chains from a single sample sequenced in a study of blood T cell repertoires in COVID-19. Data came from immunoSEQ multiplex PCR; TCRdb stores just in-frame clones and leaves some out. The repertoire includes about 340,000 clones, around nine tenths of them detected once, and about 7.3% sits in the top ten. The sequenced sample was peripheral blood. The source is a woman aged 70 to 79 with COVID-19, enrolled during active disease.

The genes are TRBV7-9 and TRBJ1-1; D unresolved. This CDR3 spans 12 amino acids. Germline CDR1 SEHNR, CDR2 FQNEAQ (reference sequence). The germline V and J ends were trimmed by 8 bases and 2 bases, with 9 bases remaining between them. This chain's CDR3 is CASRETNTEAFF. CDR3 bases: TGTGCCAGCCGTGAGACTAACACTGAAGCTTTCTTT.

The V call is TRBV6-5, the J call TRBJ1-1; D possibly corresponds to TRBD1 (6 bases). There are 15 residues in the CDR3. V shed 5 bases and J shed 1 base, with 14 bases lying between them. Germline assignment: CDR1 MNHEY and CDR2 SVGAGI. The CDR3 here is CASSQRLTGNTEAFF. The CDR3 coding sequence is TGTGCCAGCAGTCAACGATTGACAGGGAACACTGAAGCTTTCTTT.

Only a few counts were recorded for this clone. The rearrangement uses TRBV3-1 (or the pseudogene TRBV3-2) and TRBJ2-7; 14 bases align to TRBD2. This CDR3 region has 15 residues. Germline V gene lookup returns CDR1 LGHDT and CDR2 YNNKEL (reference sequence). Trimming at V came to 6 bases and at J to 1 base, leaving 2 bases not matched to a gene. The CDR3 bases are TGTGCCAGCAGTAGGACTAGCGGGGGGTCCTACGAGCAGTACTTC. Protein: CASSRTSGGSYEQYF.

The V gene is TRBV27, the J gene TRBJ2-5; possible D gene TRBD2, 6 bases. Between the trimmed V and J ends, which lost 5 bases and 5 bases, there was a span of 9 bases. The CDR3 runs 12 residues. Germline CDR1 reads MNHEY; CDR2 reads SMNVEV (reference sequence). CDR3 protein: CASSPRGETQYF. The CDR3 DNA reads as TGTGCCAGCAGTCCACGGGGGGAGACCCAGTACTTC.

The J gene is TRBJ1-4, the V gene TRBV20-1; D call uncertain. Germline values: CDR1 DFQATT, CDR2 SNEGSKA (reference sequence). The V end lost 5 bases, the J end lost 8 bases, and 9 bases lay between the germline ends. CDR3 length: 11 amino acids. CDR3 nucleotide sequence: TGCAGTGCTTTCGCGGTCGAAAAACTGTTTTTT. Translating gives CSAFAVEKLFF.

This clone has only one observation. The chain recombines TRBV2 with TRBJ2-1; TRBD2 matches at 7 bases. V shed 6 bases and J 15 bases; nucleotides not matched to a gene: 11. Germline CDR1 reads SNHLY; CDR2 reads FYNNEI. CDR3 length: 12 residues. DNA of the CDR3: TGTGCCAGCAGATTCCTGGGGGGGATTCTGTTCTTC. Its protein is CASRFLGGILFF.

The CDR3 nucleotides are TGTGCCAGCAGCTTATTTTCCTCAACTAATGAAAAACTGTTTTTT. Amino acid sequence: CASSLFSSTNEKLFF. The V and J genes are TRBV7-9 and TRBJ1-4, with unresolved D. The CDR3 spans 15 residues. Germline V lookup: CDR1 SEHNR, CDR2 FQNEAQ (reference sequence). Trimming cost V 2 bases and J 0 bases, with 7 bases left between them.

The chain links TRBV4-1 to TRBJ1-3; 7 nucleotides agree with TRBD1. This CDR3 comprises 17 residues. Germline CDR1 reads MGHRA; CDR2 reads YSYEKL. After removal of 0 bases from V and 0 bases from J, the junction contained 5 bases not matched to a gene. The CDR3: CASSQEGQLNSGNTIYF. CDR3 nucleotides: TGCGCCAGCAGCCAAGAGGGACAGCTCAACTCTGGAAACACCATATATTTT.

The chain has TRBV6-6 and TRBJ2-2; a possible D gene is TRBD2 (5 bases). The CDR3 consists of 16 residues. Germline-derived CDR1 and CDR2 are MNHNY and SVGAGI (reference sequence). The V and J ends lost 6 bases and 5 bases respectively, with 19 bases between them. The DNA for the CDR3 is TGTGCCAGCAGCCCAAGGATGACGGGAACGACCGGGGAGCTGTTTTTT. Translation: CASSPRMTGTTGELFF.

The chain employs TRBV9 and TRBJ1-2; TRBD1 matches at 9 bases. This CDR3 is built from 14 residues. J was trimmed by 6 bases and V by 3 bases; bases with no gene match: 6. Germline CDR1 SGDLS, CDR2 YYNGEE. The CDR3 reads CASSGTGTGNGYTF. CDR3 DNA: TGTGCCAGCAGCGGAACCGGGACAGGGAATGGCTACACCTTC. Variable domain in full (rest from reference TRBV9 and TRBJ1-2): DSGVTQTPKHLITATGQRVTLRCSPRSGDLSVYWYQQSLDQGLQFLIQYYNGEERAKGNILERFSAQQFPDLHSELNLSSLELGDSALYFCASSGTGTGNGYTFGSGTRLTVV.

The chain uses TRBV21-1 and TRBJ2-7; the table's D call of TRBD1 was not tested on the DNA. TRBV21-1 is deemed a pseudogene. This CDR3 region has 12 residues. CDR3 coding DNA: TGTGCCGGGAACAGGGGGGAATACGAGCAGTACTTC. Its protein product is CAGNRGEYEQYF.

This clone has more than one count but fewer than ten. The CDR3 region has the DNA TGTGCCAGCAGCTCCACCGGGACAGGGTTCTACGAGCAGTACTTC. Translating gives CASSSTGTGFYEQYF. J is TRBJ2-7 and V is TRBV7-8; TRBD1 aligns across 9 bases. Germline loops: CDR1 SGHVS, CDR2 FQNEAQ. V was pared by 4 bases and J by 3 bases, with 7 bases of the junction left unmatched. The length of the CDR3 is 15 residues.

The gene calls are TRBV28 and TRBJ1-5, with D maybe TRBD1 (5 bases). Trimming pared 7 bases from V and 9 bases from J, leaving 16 bases between. Germline V gives CDR1 MDHEN, CDR2 SYDVKM. This CDR3 is 13 amino acids long. CDR3 coding DNA: TGTGCCAGCATCAATGGCGGGGGAGGGCCCCAGCATTTT. Its protein is CASINGGGGPQHF.

This chain connects TRBV5-1 to TRBJ2-1, with a possible D match to TRBD2 (6 bases). Trimming left V 0 bases short and J 0 bases short, with 10 bases between. Per the germline V gene, CDR1 is SGHRS and CDR2 is YFSETQ. The CDR3 spans 16 residues. In nucleotides, the CDR3 is TGCGCCAGCAGCTTGGATGCGGGGAGCTCCTACAATGAGCAGTTCTTC. Translated, it gives CASSLDAGSSYNEQFF.

V gene TRBV7-9 combines with J gene TRBJ1-4, with a weak D call TRBD1 (6 bases). Germline V lookup: CDR1 SEHNR, CDR2 FQNEAQ (reference sequence). Trimming pared 3 bases from V and 0 bases from J, leaving 11 bases between. The CDR3 loop spans 16 amino acids. The CDR3 protein is CASSLTGYATNEKLFF. Here the CDR3 DNA reads TGTGCCAGCAGCTTGACAGGTTATGCAACTAATGAAAAACTGTTTTTT.